A single count supports the clone carrying this T cell receptor (beta chain). Trimming removed 2 bases from V and 0 bases from J, with 8 bases in between. This CDR3 region has 14 residues. Germline values: CDR1 MNHEY, CDR2 SVGAGI. The PCR was carried out with 60 Vbeta primers and 13 Jbeta primers. This table comes from immunoSEQ multiplex PCR, and its TCRdb copy is limited to in-frame clones, with some not included. The profile shows around 130,000 clones, about four fifths of them singletons. This entry comes from a study of cytomegalovirus exposure and HLA in healthy donors. As for the study in general: Inside one of the first data releases sat tens of millions of unique TCRs taken from HLA-typed donors.

The specimen was PBMCs. The sequence came from a young man in good health and CMV-seronegative. V gene TRBV6-5 combines with J gene TRBJ2-7; D is undetermined. CDR3 sequence: CASSYEISSYEQYF. CDR3 sequence (DNA): TGTGCCAGCAGTTACGAGATAAGCTCCTACGAGCAGTACTTC.